This T cell receptor (beta chain) was captured by sequencing in a study of technical replicates of blood from a handful of donors. Sequenced by immunoSEQ multiplex PCR; TCRdb stores in-frame clones only, minus some. The profile shows roughly 74,000 clones, around nine tenths of them singletons. The specimen sequenced was T cells isolated from PBMCs. The sequence came from a human donor in good health.

CDR3 nucleotides: TGCGCCAGCAGCCAAGATACAGGACAGGGCTCCTACGAGCAGTACTTC. It translates to CASSQDTGQGSYEQYF. The chain couples TRBV4-1 to TRBJ2-7, with 8 bases aligning to TRBD1. CDR3 size: 16 residues. V shed 0 bases, J shed 0 bases, and the junction held 4 bases outside the gene matches. Germline V gene lookup returns CDR1 MGHRA and CDR2 YSYEKL.